This T cell receptor (beta chain) was found in a study of T cells after yellow fever vaccination. V lost 3 bases and J 0 bases, leaving 12 bases between the germline ends. The CDR3 contains 16 residues. Germline V lookup: CDR1 SGDLS, CDR2 YYNGEE. As TCR cDNA was made by 5'RACE template switching, a universal primer site and UMIs were added. Using its own MiXCR run on the 5' RACE reads, TCRdb lists one record per CDR3 protein. The sample holds some 150,000 distinct CDR3 sequences; around 9.3% are singletons and the top ten take 35% to 40%. Study-wide findings and caveats: Clonotypes found in both CD4 and CD8 compartments made up a small share.

Note on this clonotype: Its antigen is undetermined.

This clonotype originated in a man between 18 and 35 years old who received the YFV17D yellow fever vaccine. J is TRBJ2-2 and V is TRBV9; a possible D gene is TRBD2 (6 bases). Sequencing used CD8+ T cells sorted from PBMCs, obtained 45 days after the yellow fever booster vaccination. This CDR3 is CASSGGDSANTGELFF. The CDR3 DNA is TGTGCCAGCAGCGGAGGGGACTCCGCGAACACCGGGGAGCTGTTTTTT. Using reference TRBV9 and TRBJ2-2 for the parts outside the CDR3, the full variable domain is DSGVTQTPKHLITATGQRVTLRCSPRSGDLSVYWYQQSLDQGLQFLIQYYNGEERAKGNILERFSAQQFPDLHSELNLSSLELGDSALYFCASSGGDSANTGELFFGEGSRLTVL.